This T cell receptor (beta chain) was captured by sequencing in a study of T cell changes during pregnancy in multiple sclerosis. The table came from immunoSEQ multiplex PCR; TCRdb's copy has only in-frame clones and leaves some out. Altogether more than 65,000 clones are present, around nine tenths being singletons, with the ten largest covering approximately 0.2%. The CDR3 loop spans 19 amino acids. Germline-derived CDR1 and CDR2 are MGHRA and YSYEKL. Trimming pared 4 bases from V and 5 bases from J, leaving 30 bases between. The chain recombines TRBV4-1 with TRBJ2-7, with D perhaps matching TRBD2 (5 bases). The sequenced sample was CD4+ T cells from peripheral blood mononuclear cells, obtained before pregnancy. This TCR derives from a female donor with multiple sclerosis, enrolled in a pregnancy study. Here the CDR3 DNA reads TGCGCCAGCAGCCGGAGGACCCCCGTCGAAGGATGGGCGCGCAACGAGCAGTACTTC. It encodes CASSRRTPVEGWARNEQYF.